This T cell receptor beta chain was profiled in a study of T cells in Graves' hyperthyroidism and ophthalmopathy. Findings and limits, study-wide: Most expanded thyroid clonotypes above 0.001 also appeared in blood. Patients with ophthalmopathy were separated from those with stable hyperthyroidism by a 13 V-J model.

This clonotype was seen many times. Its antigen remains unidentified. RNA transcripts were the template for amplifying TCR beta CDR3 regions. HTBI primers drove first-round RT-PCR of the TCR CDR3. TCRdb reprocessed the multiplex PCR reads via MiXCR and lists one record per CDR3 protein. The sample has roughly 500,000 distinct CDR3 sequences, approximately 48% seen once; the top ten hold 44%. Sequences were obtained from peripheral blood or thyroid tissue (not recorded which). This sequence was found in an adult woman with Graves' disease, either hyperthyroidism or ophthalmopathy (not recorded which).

The DNA for the CDR3 is TGTGCCAGCAGCCCCATGAAGGGTCGTGAAAAACTGTTTTTT. Its translation is CASSPMKGREKLFF. This rearrangement joins TRBV7-9 to TRBJ1-4, with unresolved D. V lost 5 bases and J 7 bases, leaving 14 bases between the germline ends. There are 14 residues in the CDR3. Per germline, CDR1 SEHNR and CDR2 FQNEAQ (reference sequence).